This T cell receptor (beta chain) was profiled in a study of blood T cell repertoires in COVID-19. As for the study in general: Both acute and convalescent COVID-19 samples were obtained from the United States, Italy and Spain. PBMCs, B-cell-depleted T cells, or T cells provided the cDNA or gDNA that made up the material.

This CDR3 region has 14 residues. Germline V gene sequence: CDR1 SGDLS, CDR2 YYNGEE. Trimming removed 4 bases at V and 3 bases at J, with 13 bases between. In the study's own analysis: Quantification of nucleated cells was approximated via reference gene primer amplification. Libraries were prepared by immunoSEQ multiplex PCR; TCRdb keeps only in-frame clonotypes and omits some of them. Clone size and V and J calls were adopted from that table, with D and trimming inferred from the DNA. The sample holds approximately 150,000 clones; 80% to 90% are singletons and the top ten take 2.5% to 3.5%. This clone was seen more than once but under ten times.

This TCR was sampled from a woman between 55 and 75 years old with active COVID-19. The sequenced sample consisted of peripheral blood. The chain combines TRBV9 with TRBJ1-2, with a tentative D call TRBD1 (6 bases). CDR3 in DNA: TGTGCCAGCAGCCCAGGGACAACGTACTATGGCTACACCTTC. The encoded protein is CASSPGTTYYGYTF.